This TCR beta chain was sequenced during a study of cytomegalovirus exposure and HLA in healthy donors. Study at large: Some 80 million unique TCRs from HLA-typed donors were held in an early data release. Study-wide results and caveats: An observed cluster of highly shared sequence variants was recorded as a likely sequencing artifact. The study designated 150 or so TCR beta chains cytomegalovirus-associated. Using a false discovery rate of 0.05, a later analysis showed that about 16,000 TCR beta sequences were associated with HLA alleles.

V dropped 6 bases and J dropped 10 bases, with 19 bases sitting between them. The CDR3 extends over 15 amino acids. Per the germline V gene, CDR1 is LGHNA and CDR2 is YSLEER. PCR employed 60 Vbeta and 13 Jbeta primers. The method was immunoSEQ multiplex PCR; TCRdb's version includes in-frame clones alone and lacks a portion of them. There are some 100,000 clones in the sample; roughly 83% occur only once, and 4.1% lies in the top ten. This clone was observed once. Its target is unknown. Sequenced: PBMCs. The sequence came from a female donor in good health and CMV-seropositive. The genes are TRBV4-3 and TRBJ1-6; no clear D gene. CDR3 sequence reads: CASREHGGAGSPLHF. In DNA form, the CDR3 reads TGCGCCAGCAGGGAACACGGAGGTGCTGGGTCACCCCTCCACTTT.